This record concerns one TCR beta chain sequence. The CDR3 loop spans 14 amino acids. Trimming cost V 0 bases and J 6 bases, with 14 bases left between them. Germline V lookup: CDR1 GTSNPN, CDR2 SVGIG (reference sequence). In the source study's methods: It was from reference gene primer amplification that nucleated cell counts were estimated. Method: immunoSEQ multiplex PCR; TCRdb's copy keeps in-frame clones and lacks some. The V and J calls and clone size were taken over from that table, and D and trimming were inferred from the DNA. The sample includes approximately 190,000 clones, around 84% of them seen just once. The source of the sample is a study of blood T cell repertoires in COVID-19.

The chain carries TRBV30 and TRBJ1-1, with D tentatively TRBD1 (5 bases). Sample: peripheral blood. The receptor was isolated from a human donor in a cohort sampled during active COVID-19. Here the CDR3 DNA reads TGTGCCTGGAGTGTAATTTTAGGGGCCCCTGAAGCTTTCTTT. It translates to CAWSVILGAPEAFF.